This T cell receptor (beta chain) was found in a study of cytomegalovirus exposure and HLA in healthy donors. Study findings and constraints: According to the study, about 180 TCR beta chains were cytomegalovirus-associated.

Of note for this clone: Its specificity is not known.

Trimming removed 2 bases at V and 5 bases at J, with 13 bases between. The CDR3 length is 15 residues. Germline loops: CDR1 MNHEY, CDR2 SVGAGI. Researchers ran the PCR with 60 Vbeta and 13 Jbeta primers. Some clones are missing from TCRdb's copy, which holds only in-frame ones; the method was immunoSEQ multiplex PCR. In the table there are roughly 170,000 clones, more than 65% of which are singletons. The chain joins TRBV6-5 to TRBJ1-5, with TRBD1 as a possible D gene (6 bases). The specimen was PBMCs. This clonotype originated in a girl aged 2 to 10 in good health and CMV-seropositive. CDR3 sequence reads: CASSYMAGADQPQHF. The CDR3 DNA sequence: TGTGCCAGCAGTTACATGGCAGGGGCGGATCAGCCCCAGCATTTT.